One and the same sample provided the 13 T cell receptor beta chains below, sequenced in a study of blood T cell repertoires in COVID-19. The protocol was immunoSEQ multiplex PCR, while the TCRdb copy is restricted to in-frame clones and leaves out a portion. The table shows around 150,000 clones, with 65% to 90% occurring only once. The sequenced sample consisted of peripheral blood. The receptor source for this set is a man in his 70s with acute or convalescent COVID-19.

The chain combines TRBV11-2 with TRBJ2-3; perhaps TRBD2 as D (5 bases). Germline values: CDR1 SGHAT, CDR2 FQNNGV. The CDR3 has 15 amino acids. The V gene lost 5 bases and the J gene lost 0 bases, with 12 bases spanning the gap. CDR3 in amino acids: CASSVMRVSTDTQYF. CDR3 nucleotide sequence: TGTGCCAGCAGCGTAATGCGGGTTAGCACAGATACGCAGTATTTT.

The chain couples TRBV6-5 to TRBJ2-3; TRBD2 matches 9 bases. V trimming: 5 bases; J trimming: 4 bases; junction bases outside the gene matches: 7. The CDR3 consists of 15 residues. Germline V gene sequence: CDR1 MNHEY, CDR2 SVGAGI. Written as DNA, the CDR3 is TGTGCCAGCAGTAATAGCGGGAGTCACCCAGATACGCAGTATTTT. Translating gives CASSNSGSHPDTQYF.

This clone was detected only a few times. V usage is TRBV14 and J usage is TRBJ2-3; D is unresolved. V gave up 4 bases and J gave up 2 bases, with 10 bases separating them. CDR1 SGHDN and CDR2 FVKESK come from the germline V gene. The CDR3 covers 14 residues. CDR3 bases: TGTGCCAGCAGCCCCCTAGGCGACACAGATACGCAGTATTTT. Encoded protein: CASSPLGDTDTQYF.

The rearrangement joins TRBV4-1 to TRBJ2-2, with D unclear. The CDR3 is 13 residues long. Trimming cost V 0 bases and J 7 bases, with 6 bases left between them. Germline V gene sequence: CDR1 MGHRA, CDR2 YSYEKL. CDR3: CASSQDWHGELFF. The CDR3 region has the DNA TGCGCCAGCAGCCAAGATTGGCACGGGGAGCTGTTTTTT.

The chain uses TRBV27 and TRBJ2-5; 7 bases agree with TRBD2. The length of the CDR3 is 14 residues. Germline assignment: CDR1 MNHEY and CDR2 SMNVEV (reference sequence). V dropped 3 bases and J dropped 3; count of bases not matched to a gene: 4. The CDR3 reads CASSLGGFEETQYF. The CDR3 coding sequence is TGTGCCAGCAGTTTGGGGGGGTTTGAAGAGACCCAGTACTTC.

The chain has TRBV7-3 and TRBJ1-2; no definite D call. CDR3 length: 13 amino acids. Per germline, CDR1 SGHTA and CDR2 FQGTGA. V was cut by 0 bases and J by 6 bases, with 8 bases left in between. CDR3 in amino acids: CASSLTGSDGYTF. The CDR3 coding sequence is TGTGCCAGCAGCTTAACAGGGAGTGATGGCTACACCTTC. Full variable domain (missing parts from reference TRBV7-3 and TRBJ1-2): GAGVSQTPSNKVTEKGKYVELRCDPISGHTALYWYRQSLGQGPEFLIYFQGTGAADDSGLPNDRFFAVRPEGSVSTLKIQRTERGDSAVYLCASSLTGSDGYTFGSGTRLTVV.

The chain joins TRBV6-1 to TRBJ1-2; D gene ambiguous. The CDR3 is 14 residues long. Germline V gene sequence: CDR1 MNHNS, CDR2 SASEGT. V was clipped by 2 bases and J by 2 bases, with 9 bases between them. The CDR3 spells CASSEFPENYGYTF. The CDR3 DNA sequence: TGTGCCAGCAGTGAATTTCCAGAAAACTATGGCTACACCTTC.

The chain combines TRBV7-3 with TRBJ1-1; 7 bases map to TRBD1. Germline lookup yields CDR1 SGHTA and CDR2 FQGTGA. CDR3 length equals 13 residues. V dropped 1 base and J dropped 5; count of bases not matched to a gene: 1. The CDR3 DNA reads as TGTGCCAGCAGCTTAAGACAGGGTACTGAAGCTTTCTTT. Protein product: CASSLRQGTEAFF.

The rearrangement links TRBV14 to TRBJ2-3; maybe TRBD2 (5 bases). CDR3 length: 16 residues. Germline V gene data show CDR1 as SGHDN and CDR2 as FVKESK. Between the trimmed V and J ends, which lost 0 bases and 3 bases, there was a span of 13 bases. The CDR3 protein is CASSQDLAGVTDTQYF. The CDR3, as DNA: TGTGCCAGCAGCCAAGATCTAGCTGGAGTGACAGATACGCAGTATTTT.

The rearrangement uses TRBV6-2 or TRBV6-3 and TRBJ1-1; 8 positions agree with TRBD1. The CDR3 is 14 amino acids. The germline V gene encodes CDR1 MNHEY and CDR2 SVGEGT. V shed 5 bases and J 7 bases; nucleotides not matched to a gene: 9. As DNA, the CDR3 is TGTGCCAGCAGTATCGCAGGGGGCCGATATGAAGCTTTCTTT. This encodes CASSIAGGRYEAFF.

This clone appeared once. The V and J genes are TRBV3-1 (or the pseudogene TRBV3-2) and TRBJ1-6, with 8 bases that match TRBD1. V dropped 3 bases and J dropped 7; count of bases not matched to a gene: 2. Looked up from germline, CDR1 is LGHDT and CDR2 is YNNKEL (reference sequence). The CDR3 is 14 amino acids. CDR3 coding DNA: TGTGCCAGCAGCCACACAGGGGGGAATTCACCCCTCCACTTT. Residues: CASSHTGGNSPLHF.

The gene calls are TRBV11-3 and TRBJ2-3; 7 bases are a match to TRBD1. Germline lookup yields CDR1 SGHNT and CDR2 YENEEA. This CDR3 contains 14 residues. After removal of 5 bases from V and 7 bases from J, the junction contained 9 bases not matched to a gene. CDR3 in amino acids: CASSPRTGGNTQYF. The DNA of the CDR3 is TGTGCCAGCAGCCCCCGGACAGGAGGAAATACGCAGTATTTT.

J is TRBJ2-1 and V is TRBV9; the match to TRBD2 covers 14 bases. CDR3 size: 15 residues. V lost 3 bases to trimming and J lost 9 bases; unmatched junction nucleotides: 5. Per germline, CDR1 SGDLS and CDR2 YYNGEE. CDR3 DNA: TGTGCCAGCAGCGCCGGACTAGCGGGAGGTGTTGAGCAGTTCTTC. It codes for CASSAGLAGGVEQFF.